The clone carrying this TCR beta chain was recorded once. Antigen specificity is unknown. The PCR had 60 Vbeta and 13 Jbeta primers. TCRdb's copy holds only in-frame clones and misses some; the assay was immunoSEQ multiplex PCR. The sample has about 76,000 clones; under 85% are singletons. The CDR3 contains 15 residues. In germline, CDR1 is SNHLY, CDR2 FYNNEI. With V trimmed by 4 bases and J by 4 bases, 8 bases remained unmatched. The data were obtained in a study of cytomegalovirus exposure and HLA in healthy donors. Study in general: Around 85 million unique TCRs from HLA-typed donors were held in an early data release. Regarding the study as a whole: With further analysis later on, most CMV-associated TCR beta chains appeared HLA-restricted. Later on, an analysis found that several of the most significant clusters appeared to be linked to common viral pathogens, which included parvovirus B19.

This sequence was found in a woman aged 35 to 49 in good health and CMV-seropositive. J is TRBJ1-2 and V is TRBV2; 8 nucleotides match TRBD1. Sequenced sample: PBMCs. The CDR3 is CASSVTPGQGYGYTF. The CDR3 nucleotides are TGTGCCAGCAGTGTGACTCCTGGACAGGGCTATGGCTACACCTTC.